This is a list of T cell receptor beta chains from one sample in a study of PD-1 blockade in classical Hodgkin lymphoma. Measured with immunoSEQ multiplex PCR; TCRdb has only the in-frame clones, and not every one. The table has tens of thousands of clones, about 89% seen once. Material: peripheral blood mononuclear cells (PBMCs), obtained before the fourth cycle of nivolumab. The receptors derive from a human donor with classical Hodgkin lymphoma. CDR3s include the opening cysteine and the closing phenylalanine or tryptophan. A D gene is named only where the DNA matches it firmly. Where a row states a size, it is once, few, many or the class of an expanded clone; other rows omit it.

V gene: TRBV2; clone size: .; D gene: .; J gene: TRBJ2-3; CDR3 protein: CASSEQPTSTDTQYF; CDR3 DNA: TGTGCCAGCAGTGAGCAGCCTACTAGCACAGATACGCAGTATTTT
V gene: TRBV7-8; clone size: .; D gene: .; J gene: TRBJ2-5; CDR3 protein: CASSLRMQETQYF; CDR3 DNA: TGTGCCAGCAGCCTTCGGATGCAAGAGACCCAGTACTTC
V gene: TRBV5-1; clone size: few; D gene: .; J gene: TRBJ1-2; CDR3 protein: CASSLGGDGYTF; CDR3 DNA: TGCGCCAGCAGCTTGGGGGGTGATGGCTACACCTTC
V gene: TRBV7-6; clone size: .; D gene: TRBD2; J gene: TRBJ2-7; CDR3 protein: CASSLRAGRYEQYF; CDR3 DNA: TGTGCCAGCAGCTTAAGAGCGGGGAGGTACGAGCAGTACTTC
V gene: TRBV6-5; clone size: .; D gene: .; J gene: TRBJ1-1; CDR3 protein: CASSYDTEAFF; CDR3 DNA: TGTGCCAGCAGTTACGACACTGAAGCTTTCTTT
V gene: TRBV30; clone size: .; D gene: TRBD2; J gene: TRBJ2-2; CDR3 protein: CAWRGGKSLAGAFTGELFF; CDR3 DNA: TGTGCCTGGAGGGGAGGGAAATCACTAGCGGGGGCCTTCACCGGGGAGCTGTTTTTT
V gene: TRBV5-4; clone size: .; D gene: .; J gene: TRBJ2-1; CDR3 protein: CASSPAGNEQFF; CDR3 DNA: TGTGCCAGCAGCCCAGCAGGGAATGAGCAGTTCTTC
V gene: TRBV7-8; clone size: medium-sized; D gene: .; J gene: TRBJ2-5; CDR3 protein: CASSLDWTQETQYF; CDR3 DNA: TGTGCCAGCAGCCTAGACTGGACCCAAGAGACCCAGTACTTC
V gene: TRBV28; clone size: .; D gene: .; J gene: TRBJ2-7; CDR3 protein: CASSKGTAGTYEQYF; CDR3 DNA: TGTGCCAGCAGTAAGGGGACCGCGGGAACCTACGAGCAGTACTTC
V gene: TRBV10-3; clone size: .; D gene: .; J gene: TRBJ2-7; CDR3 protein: CAISETYEQYF; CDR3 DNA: TGTGCCATCAGCGAAACCTACGAGCAGTACTTC
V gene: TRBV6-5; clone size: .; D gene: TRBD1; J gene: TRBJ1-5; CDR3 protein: CASSPGQTNQPQHF; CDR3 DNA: TGTGCCAGCAGTCCGGGACAGACAAATCAGCCCCAGCATTTT
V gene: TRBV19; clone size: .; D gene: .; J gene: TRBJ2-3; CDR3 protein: CASSRRGVDTQYF; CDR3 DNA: TGTGCCAGTAGTAGGAGAGGGGTCGATACGCAGTATTTT
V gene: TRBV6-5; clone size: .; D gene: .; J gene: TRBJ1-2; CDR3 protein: CASSYSRGTMGYGYTF; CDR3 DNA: TGTGCCAGCAGTTATTCCCGGGGGACGATGGGTTATGGCTACACCTTC
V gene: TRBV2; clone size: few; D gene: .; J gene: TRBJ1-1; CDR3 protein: CASSSQGPTEAFF; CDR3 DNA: TGTGCCAGCAGCTCACAGGGCCCCACTGAAGCTTTCTTT
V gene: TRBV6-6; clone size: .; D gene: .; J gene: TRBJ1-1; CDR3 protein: CASSYGTEAFF; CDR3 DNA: TGTGCCAGCAGTTACGGGACTGAAGCTTTCTTT
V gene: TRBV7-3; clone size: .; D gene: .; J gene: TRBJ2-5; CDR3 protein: CASSGGGDGGTQYF; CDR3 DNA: TGTGCCAGCAGCGGCGGGGGCGACGGCGGGACCCAGTACTTC
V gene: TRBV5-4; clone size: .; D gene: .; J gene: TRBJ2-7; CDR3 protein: CASSLSETPYEQYF; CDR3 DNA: TGTGCCAGCAGCTTGAGTGAAACTCCCTACGAGCAGTACTTC
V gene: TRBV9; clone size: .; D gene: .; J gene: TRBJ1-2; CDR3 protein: CASSVQPFTNYGYTF; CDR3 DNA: TGTGCCAGCAGCGTACAGCCCTTTACTAACTATGGCTACACCTTC
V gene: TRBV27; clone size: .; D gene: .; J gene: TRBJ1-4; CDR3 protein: CASSLAGTNEKLFF; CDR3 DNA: TGTGCCAGCAGTTTGGCGGGGACTAATGAAAAACTGTTTTTT
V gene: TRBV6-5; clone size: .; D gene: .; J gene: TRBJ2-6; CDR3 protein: CASSYHTGSGANVLTF; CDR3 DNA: TGTGCCAGCAGTTACCACACAGGGTCTGGGGCCAACGTCCTGACTTTC
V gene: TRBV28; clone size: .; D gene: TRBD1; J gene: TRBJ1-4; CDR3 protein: CASSLTGTGDEKLFF; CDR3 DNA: TGTGCCAGCAGTTTGACCGGGACAGGGGACGAAAAACTGTTTTTT
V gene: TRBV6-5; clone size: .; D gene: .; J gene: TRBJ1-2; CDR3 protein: CASRRTGDGGYTF; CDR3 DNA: TGTGCCAGCAGACGGACTGGAGATGGGGGCTACACCTTC
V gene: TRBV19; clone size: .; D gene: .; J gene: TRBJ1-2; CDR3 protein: CASSFLEGYGYTF; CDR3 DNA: TGTGCCAGTAGTTTCCTGGAAGGCTATGGCTACACCTTC
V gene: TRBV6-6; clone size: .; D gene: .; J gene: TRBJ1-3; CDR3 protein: CASSYQNTIYF; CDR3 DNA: TGTGCCAGCAGCTACCAAAACACCATATATTTT
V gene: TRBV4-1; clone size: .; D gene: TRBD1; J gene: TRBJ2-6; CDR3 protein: CASKQVPGQGSGANVLTF; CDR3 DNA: TGCGCCAGCAAGCAAGTCCCGGGACAGGGCTCTGGGGCCAACGTCCTGACTTTC
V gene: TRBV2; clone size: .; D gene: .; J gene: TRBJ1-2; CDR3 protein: CASSPGRVYGYTF; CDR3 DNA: TGTGCCAGCAGTCCAGGGAGGGTCTATGGCTACACCTTC
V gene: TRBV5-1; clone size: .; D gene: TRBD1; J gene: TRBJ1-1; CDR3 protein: CASSTTLQGLTEAFF; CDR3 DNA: TGCGCCAGCAGCACGACCTTACAGGGGTTGACTGAAGCTTTCTTT
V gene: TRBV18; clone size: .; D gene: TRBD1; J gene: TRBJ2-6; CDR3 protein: CASSPPQGALSGANVLTF; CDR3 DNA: TGTGCCAGCTCACCCCCACAGGGGGCTCTGTCTGGGGCCAACGTCCTGACTTTC
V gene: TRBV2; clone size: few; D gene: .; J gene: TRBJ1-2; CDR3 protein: CASSERGNGYTF; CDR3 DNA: TGTGCCAGCAGTGAGCGGGGGAATGGCTACACCTTC
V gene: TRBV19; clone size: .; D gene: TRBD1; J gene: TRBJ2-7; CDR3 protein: CASTVTSGQGAYEQYF; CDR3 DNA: TGTGCCAGTACCGTCACATCCGGACAGGGGGCCTACGAGCAGTACTTC
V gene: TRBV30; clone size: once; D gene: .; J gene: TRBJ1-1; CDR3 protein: CAWSVSSLRSEAFF; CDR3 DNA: TGTGCCTGGAGTGTGAGCAGCCTTCGGTCTGAAGCTTTCTTT
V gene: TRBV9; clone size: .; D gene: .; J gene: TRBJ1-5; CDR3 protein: CASSVSTAGQPQHF; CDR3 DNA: TGTGCCAGCAGCGTAAGTACAGCCGGTCAGCCCCAGCATTTT
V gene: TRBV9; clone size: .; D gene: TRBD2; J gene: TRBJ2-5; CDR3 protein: CASSLGLAGGLDETQYF; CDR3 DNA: TGTGCCAGCAGCTTGGGACTAGCGGGGGGGCTCGACGAGACCCAGTACTTC
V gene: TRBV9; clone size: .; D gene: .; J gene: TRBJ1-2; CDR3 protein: CASSRTQVYGYTF; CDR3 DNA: TGTGCCAGCAGCAGAACTCAGGTCTATGGCTACACCTTC
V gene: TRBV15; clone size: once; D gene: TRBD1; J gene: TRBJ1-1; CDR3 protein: CATSPDRGSGNTEAFF; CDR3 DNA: TGTGCCACCAGCCCCGACAGGGGGTCAGGGAACACTGAAGCTTTCTTT
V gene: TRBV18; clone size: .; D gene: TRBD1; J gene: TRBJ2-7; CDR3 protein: CASSPIPGQKAYEQYF; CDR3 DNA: TGTGCCAGCTCACCAATACCGGGACAGAAAGCCTACGAGCAGTACTTC
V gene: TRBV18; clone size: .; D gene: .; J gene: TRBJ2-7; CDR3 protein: CASSASGQGTNEQYF; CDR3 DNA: TGTGCCAGCTCAGCCTCGGGACAAGGTACCAACGAGCAGTACTTC
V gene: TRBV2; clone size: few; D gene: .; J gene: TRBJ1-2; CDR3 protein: CATGQGKGYTF; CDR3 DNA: TGTGCCACAGGGCAGGGGAAGGGCTACACCTTC
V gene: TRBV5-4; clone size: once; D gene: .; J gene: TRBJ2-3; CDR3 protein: CASSLATSAADTQYF; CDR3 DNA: TGTGCCAGCAGCTTGGCTACCTCGGCGGCAGATACGCAGTATTTT
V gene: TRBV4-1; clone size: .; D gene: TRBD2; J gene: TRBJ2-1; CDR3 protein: CASSQLLAVNNEQFF; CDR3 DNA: TGCGCCAGCAGCCAGTTACTAGCGGTTAACAATGAGCAGTTCTTC
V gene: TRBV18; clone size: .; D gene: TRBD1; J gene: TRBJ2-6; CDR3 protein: CASSPRDRDASGANVLTF; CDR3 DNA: TGTGCCAGCTCACCCAGGGACAGGGACGCCTCTGGGGCCAACGTCCTGACTTTC
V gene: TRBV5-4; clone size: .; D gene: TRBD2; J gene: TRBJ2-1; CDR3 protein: CASSLRLGGGGFNEQFF; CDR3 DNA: TGTGCCAGCAGCTTGCGGCTCGGCGGGGGGGGCTTCAATGAGCAGTTCTTC
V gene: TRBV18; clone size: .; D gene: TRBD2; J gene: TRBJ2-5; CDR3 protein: CASSLGGGQETQYF; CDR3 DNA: TGTGCCAGCTCTCTTGGCGGGGGCCAAGAGACCCAGTACTTC
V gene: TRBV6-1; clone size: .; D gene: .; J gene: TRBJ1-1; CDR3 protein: CASRELGLLGERAFF; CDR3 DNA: TGTGCCAGCAGGGAATTAGGGTTGTTGGGAGAAAGAGCTTTCTTT
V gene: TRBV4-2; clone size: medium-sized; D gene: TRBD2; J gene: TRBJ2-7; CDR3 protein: CASSQEGSGGASEQYF; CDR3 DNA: TGTGCCAGCAGCCAAGAGGGGAGCGGGGGGGCGAGCGAGCAGTACTTC
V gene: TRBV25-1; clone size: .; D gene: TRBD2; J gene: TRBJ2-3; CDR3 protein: CASERSGIGTDTQYF; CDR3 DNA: TGTGCCAGCGAGAGGAGCGGGATTGGGACAGATACGCAGTATTTT
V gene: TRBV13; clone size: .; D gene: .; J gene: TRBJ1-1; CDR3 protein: CASSLEGGTEAFF; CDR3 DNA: TGTGCCAGCAGCTTAGAGGGGGGGACTGAAGCTTTCTTT
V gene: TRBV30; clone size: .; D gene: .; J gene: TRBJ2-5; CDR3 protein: CAWSGRGQYGGLRETQYF; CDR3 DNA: TGTGCCTGGAGCGGAAGGGGCCAGTACGGAGGCCTAAGAGAGACCCAGTACTTC
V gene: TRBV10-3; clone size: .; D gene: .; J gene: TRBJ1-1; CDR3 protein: CAIGRDITEAFF; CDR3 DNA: TGTGCCATCGGACGAGATATTACTGAAGCTTTCTTT
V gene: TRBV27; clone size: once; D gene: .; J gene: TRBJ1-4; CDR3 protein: CASSSLLNSAVGDRKLFF; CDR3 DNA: TGTGCCAGCAGTTCCCTGTTAAATAGCGCTGTTGGAGACAGGAAACTGTTTTTT
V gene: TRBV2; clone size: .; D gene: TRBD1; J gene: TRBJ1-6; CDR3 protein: CASIWQPGQGGSPLHF; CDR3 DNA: TGTGCCAGCATATGGCAACCGGGACAGGGTGGATCACCCCTCCACTTT